A selection of T cell receptor beta chains follows, all from one sample in a study of memory CD4+ T cells and cytomegalovirus serostatus. Libraries were prepared by immunoSEQ multiplex PCR; TCRdb keeps only in-frame clonotypes and omits some of them. Among about 41,000 clones listed, around 79% were seen once. Input material: memory CD4+ T cells from blood. The receptors here all came from an adult in good health and CMV-seronegative. Each CDR3 is given without its conserved first and last residue. Each record gives: V gene, J gene, CDR3 protein.

>TRBV5-1|TRBJ1-2
ASSLGGQGTGYGYT
>TRBV19|TRBJ1-5
ASSTVGNQPQH
>TRBV4-2|TRBJ2-3
ASSQDGASGGRNRDTQY
>TRBV5-6|TRBJ1-1
ASRRDRGVTEAF
>TRBV5-1|TRBJ2-7
ASSAPGTGAYEQY
>TRBV5-1|TRBJ2-5
ASSYEAGAVSETQY
>TRBV4-2|TRBJ1-3
ASSQDKSRGQGNTIY
>TRBV7-8|TRBJ2-5
ASSLVPRGQETQY
>TRBV11-3|TRBJ1-1
ASSLTGASNTEAF
>TRBV6-5|TRBJ1-1
ASSDQTGTAEAF
>TRBV27|TRBJ1-1
ASSFTGSPNTEAF
>TRBV6-1|TRBJ2-1
ASSGRRGGGRGEQF
>TRBV5-1|TRBJ2-3
ASSTVDGGVTDTQY
>TRBV19|TRBJ1-5
ASGVNQPQH
>TRBV6-5|TRBJ1-3
ASSYGLRSGNTIY
>TRBV7-2|TRBJ1-1
ASSFFRGWNTEAF
>TRBV5-4|TRBJ1-1
ASSLGGGGSTEAF
>TRBV6-4|TRBJ1-1
ASTPSDVNTEAF
>TRBV15|TRBJ2-1
ATSRDSVRSNEQF
>TRBV30|TRBJ2-3
AWSRGAGGTTDTQY
>TRBV7-3|TRBJ2-3
ASSLTFEDTQY
>TRBV18|TRBJ1-5
ASSRLPGDQPQH
>TRBV19|TRBJ1-5
ASSILPTQPQH
>TRBV5-8|TRBJ2-5
ASSLNRGLIQETQY
>TRBV2|TRBJ2-1
ASRGTGGNEQF
>TRBV6-1|TRBJ2-1
ASVFRGALDEQF
>TRBV18|TRBJ1-3
ASSPRGENSGNTIY
>TRBV7-2|TRBJ1-1
ASSYKGGKVEAF
>TRBV7-9|TRBJ2-3
ASSLAAGTVTSGTQY
>TRBV28|TRBJ2-1
ASSTSVLNKQF
>TRBV5-1|TRBJ1-2
ASSPGQKNYGYT
>TRBV7-2|TRBJ2-1
ASTGGGTIYNEQF
>TRBV7-3|TRBJ2-3
ASSPGGLGEDTQY
>TRBV4-2|TRBJ1-3
ASGLLQGRSSGNTIY
>TRBV11-2|TRBJ2-1
ASSDNSNEQF
>TRBV5-3|TRBJ1-3
ARSTGGNSGNTIY
>TRBV7-3|TRBJ2-2
ASSLQGTGELF
>TRBV7-3|TRBJ2-2
ASSQIGGTGELF
>TRBV10-3|TRBJ2-1
AISESRGGGDNEQF
>TRBV7-2|TRBJ2-7
ASSHTAGPYEQY
>TRBV2|TRBJ1-1
ASSAEYTEAF
>TRBV7-8|TRBJ1-3
ASSPHILGTGDRSGNTIY
>TRBV10-3|TRBJ1-2
AISSQTGTGDGYT
>TRBV4-2|TRBJ2-5
ASSQVGLAGVVPETQY
>TRBV7-3|TRBJ1-2
ASSLTPRQPWGYT
>TRBV21-1|TRBJ1-6
ASTMASFLYNSPLH
>TRBV30|TRBJ2-7
AWSVGLGEQY
>TRBV6-1|TRBJ2-1
ASRDWGGSGDEQF
>TRBV11-1|TRBJ2-3
ASSLRPQGDTQY
>TRBV19|TRBJ2-7
AIDRGESYEQY
>TRBV5-5|TRBJ1-5
ASSPAGGGGQPQH
>TRBV27|TRBJ1-5
ASRLGQGNQPQH
>TRBV29-1|TRBJ1-1
SVGDRATEAF
>TRBV19|TRBJ1-6
ASSLELGNSPLH